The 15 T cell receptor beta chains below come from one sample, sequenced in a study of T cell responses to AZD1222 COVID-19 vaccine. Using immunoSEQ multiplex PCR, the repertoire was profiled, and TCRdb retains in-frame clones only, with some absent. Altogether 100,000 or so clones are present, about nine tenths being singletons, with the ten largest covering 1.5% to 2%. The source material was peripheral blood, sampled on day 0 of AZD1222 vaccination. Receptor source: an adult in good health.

The chain's CDR3 is CASSPGGRALTGNGFNQPQHF. The CDR3 coding sequence is TGTGCCAGCAGCCCCGGAGGTCGGGCCCTGACAGGGAACGGTTTCAATCAGCCCCAGCATTTT. This chain connects TRBV16 to TRBJ1-5; TRBD1 matches 7 bases. Germline values: CDR1 KGHSY, CDR2 FQNENV. Germline trimming cut 4 bases from V and 3 bases from J; bases unmatched to any gene: 24. The CDR3 has 21 residues.

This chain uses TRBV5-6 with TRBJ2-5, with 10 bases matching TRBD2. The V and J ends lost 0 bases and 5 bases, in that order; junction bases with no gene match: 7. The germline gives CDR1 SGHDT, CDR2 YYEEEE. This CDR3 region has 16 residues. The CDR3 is CASSLEGLARWETQYF. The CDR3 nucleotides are TGTGCCAGCAGCTTGGAGGGACTAGCGAGGTGGGAGACCCAGTACTTC.

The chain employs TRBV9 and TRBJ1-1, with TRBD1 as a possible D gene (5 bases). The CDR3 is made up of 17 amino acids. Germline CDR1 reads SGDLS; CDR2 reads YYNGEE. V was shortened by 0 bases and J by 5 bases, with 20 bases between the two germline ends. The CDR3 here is CASSVAPKGPSTTEAFF. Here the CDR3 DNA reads TGTGCCAGCAGCGTAGCTCCGAAGGGACCCTCAACAACTGAAGCTTTCTTT. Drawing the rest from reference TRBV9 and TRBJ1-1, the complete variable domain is DSGVTQTPKHLITATGQRVTLRCSPRSGDLSVYWYQQSLDQGLQFLIQYYNGEERAKGNILERFSAQQFPDLHSELNLSSLELGDSALYFCASSVAPKGPSTTEAFFGQGTRLTVV.

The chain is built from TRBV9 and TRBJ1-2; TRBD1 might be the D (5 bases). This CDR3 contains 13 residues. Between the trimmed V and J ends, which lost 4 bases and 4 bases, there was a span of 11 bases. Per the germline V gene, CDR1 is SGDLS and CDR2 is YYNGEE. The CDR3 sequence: CASSLGGSYGYTF. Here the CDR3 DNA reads TGTGCCAGCAGCTTGGGGGGGAGCTATGGCTACACCTTC.

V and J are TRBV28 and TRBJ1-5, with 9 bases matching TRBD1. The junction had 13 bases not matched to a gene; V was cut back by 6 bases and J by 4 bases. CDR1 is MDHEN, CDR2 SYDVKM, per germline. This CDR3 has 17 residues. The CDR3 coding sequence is TGTGCCAGCAGGTCGGGACAGGGCCTCCAATCTAATCAGCCCCAGCATTTT. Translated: CASRSGQGLQSNQPQHF.

CDR3 in DNA: TGTGCCAGCAGCTTCCCAGCGGGGGTCTCCTACGAGCAGTACTTC. Amino acids: CASSFPAGVSYEQYF. The chain has TRBV5-5 and TRBJ2-7; 8 bases agree with TRBD2. Germline V gives CDR1 SGHKS, CDR2 YYEKEE (reference sequence). The CDR3 is made up of 15 amino acids. The V and J ends lost 2 bases and 0 bases, in that order; junction bases with no gene match: 4. The variable domain in full, with the rest retrieved from reference TRBV5-5 and TRBJ2-7, is DAGVTQSPTHLIKTRGQQVTLRCSPISGHKSVSWYQQVLGQGPQFIFQYYEKEERGRGNFPDRFSARQFPNYSSELNVNALLLGDSALYLCASSFPAGVSYEQYFGPGTRLTVT.

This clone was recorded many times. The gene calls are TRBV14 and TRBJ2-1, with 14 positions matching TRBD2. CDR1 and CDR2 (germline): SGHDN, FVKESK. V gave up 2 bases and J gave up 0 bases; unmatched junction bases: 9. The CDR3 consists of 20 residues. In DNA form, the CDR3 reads TGTGCCAGCAGCCAATCTCCGGGACTAGCGGGGGTAAGCTCCTACAATGAGCAGTTCTTC. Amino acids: CASSQSPGLAGVSSYNEQFF.

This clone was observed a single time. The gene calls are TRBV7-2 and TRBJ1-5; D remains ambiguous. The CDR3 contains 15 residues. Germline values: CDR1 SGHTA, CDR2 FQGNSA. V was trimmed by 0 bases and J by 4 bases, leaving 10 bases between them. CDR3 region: CASSLAGLQNQPQHF. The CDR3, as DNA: TGTGCCAGCAGCTTAGCAGGTTTGCAGAATCAGCCCCAGCATTTT.

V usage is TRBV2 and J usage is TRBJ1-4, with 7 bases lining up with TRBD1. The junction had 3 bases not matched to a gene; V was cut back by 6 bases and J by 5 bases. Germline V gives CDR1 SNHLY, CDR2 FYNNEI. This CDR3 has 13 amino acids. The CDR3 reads CASRTTGNEKLFF. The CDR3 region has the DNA TGTGCCAGCAGAACGACAGGGAATGAAAAACTGTTTTTT.

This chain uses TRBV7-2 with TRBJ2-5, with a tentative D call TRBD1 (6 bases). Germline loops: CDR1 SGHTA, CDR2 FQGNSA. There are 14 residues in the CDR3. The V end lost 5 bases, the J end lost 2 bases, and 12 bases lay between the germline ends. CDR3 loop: CASSRDTRQETQYF. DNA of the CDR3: TGTGCCAGCAGCAGGGACACCCGACAAGAGACCCAGTACTTC.

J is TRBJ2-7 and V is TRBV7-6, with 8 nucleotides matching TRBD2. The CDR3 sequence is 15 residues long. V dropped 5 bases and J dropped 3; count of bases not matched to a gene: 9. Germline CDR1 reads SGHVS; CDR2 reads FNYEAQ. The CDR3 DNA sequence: TGTGCCAGCAGCCCCCGAAGCGGGAGTAGCTACGAGCAGTACTTC. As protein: CASSPRSGSSYEQYF. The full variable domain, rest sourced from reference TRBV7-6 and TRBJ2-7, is GAGVSQSPRYKVTKRGQDVALRCDPISGHVSLYWYRQALGQGPEFLTYFNYEAQQDKSGLPNDRFSAERPEGSISTLTIQRTEQRDSAMYRCASSPRSGSSYEQYFGPGTRLTVT.

The CDR3 spells CAWEDSYEQYF. The DNA of the CDR3 is TGTGCCTGGGAGGATTCCTACGAGCAGTACTTC. The chain couples TRBV30 to TRBJ2-7; no firm D call. In germline, CDR1 is GTSNPN, CDR2 SVGIG (reference sequence). With 5 bases removed from V and 1 base from J, the gap between germline ends came to 6 bases. The CDR3 runs to 11 residues. Combining the CDR3 with reference TRBV30 and TRBJ2-7 gives the whole variable domain SQTIHQWPATLVQPVGSPLSLECTVEGTSNPNLYWYRQAAGRGLQLLFYSVGIGQISSEVPQNLSASRPQDRQFILSSKKLLLSDSGFYLCAWEDSYEQYFGPGTRLTVT.

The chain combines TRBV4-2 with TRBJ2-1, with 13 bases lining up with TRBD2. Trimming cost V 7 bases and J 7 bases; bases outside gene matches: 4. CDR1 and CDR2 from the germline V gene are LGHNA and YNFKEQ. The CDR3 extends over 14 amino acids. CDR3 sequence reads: CASKLAGGGNEQFF. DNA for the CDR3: TGTGCCAGCAAACTAGCGGGAGGGGGAAATGAGCAGTTCTTC.

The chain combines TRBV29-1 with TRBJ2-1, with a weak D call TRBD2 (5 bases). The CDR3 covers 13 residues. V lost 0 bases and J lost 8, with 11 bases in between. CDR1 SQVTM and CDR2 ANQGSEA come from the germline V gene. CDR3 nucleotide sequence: TGCAGCGTTGAAGAAGGGAGCGTAGATGAGCAGTTCTTC. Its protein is CSVEEGSVDEQFF.

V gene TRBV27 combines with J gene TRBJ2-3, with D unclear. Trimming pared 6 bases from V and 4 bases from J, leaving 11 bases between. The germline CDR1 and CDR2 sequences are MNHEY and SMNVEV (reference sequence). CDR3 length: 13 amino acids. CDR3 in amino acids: CASSPPPPDTQYF. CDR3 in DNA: TGTGCCAGCAGCCCCCCGCCTCCAGATACGCAGTATTTT.